The 3 T cell receptor beta chains presented below share a single source sample, sequenced in a study of radiotherapy plus CTLA-4 blockade in lung cancer. Generated by immunoSEQ multiplex PCR, the TCRdb table keeps only in-frame clones and is missing some. The table records tens of thousands of clones, about 79% of them present only once. The input for sequencing was peripheral blood, taken from a patient treated with radiotherapy plus ipilimumab. The receptors derive from a human donor with non-small cell lung cancer that progressed on radiotherapy plus ipilimumab.

The rearrangement links TRBV28 to TRBJ2-1; 8 bases fit TRBD2. The germline V gene encodes CDR1 MDHEN and CDR2 SYDVKM. The junction had 10 bases not matched to a gene; V was cut back by 5 bases and J by 4 bases. The length of the CDR3 is 16 residues. This CDR3 is CASSPSSGGGYNEQFF. CDR3 bases: TGTGCCAGCAGTCCCAGCAGCGGGGGCGGATACAATGAGCAGTTCTTC.

Regarding this clone: The junction shows a germline mismatch at one end, possibly a read error. In the same sample, other DNA sequences code for this CDR3. The V gene is TRBV6-6, the J gene TRBJ2-7; 8 positions match TRBD1. The length of the CDR3 is 13 residues. CDR1 and CDR2 (germline): MNHNY, SVGAGI (reference sequence). CDR3: CASRTQGAHEQYF. For the CDR3, the DNA is TGTGCCAGCCGAACCCAGGGGGCCCACGAGCAGTATTTC.

The V call is TRBV7-6, the J call TRBJ2-7; 7 bases line up with TRBD1. The V segment lost 4 bases and the J segment 4 bases; nucleotides outside the gene matches: 4. This CDR3 has 13 amino acids. Germline values: CDR1 SGHVS, CDR2 FNYEAQ. CDR3 loop: CASSWDSRYEQYF. In DNA form, the CDR3 reads TGTGCCAGCAGCTGGGACAGCCGATACGAGCAGTACTTC.